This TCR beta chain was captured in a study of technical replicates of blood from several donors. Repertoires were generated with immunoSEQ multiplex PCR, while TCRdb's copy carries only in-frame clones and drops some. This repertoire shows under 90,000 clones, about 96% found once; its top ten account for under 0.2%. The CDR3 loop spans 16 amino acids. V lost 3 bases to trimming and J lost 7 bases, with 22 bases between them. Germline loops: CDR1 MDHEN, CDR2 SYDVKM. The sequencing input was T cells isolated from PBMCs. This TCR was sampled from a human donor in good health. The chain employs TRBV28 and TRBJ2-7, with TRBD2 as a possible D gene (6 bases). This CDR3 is CASSFGPLGTSGEQYF. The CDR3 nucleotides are TGTGCCAGCAGTTTCGGGCCCTTAGGGACTTCGGGGGAGCAGTACTTC.